This T cell receptor (beta chain) was sequenced for a study of cytomegalovirus exposure and HLA in healthy donors. Study-wide context: Earlier, fewer than 130 million unique TCR beta sequences were recovered from roughly 170 million T cells by an analysis.

Note on this clone: Its cognate antigen is unknown.

V dropped 2 bases and J dropped 8; count of bases not matched to a gene: 8. The length of the CDR3 is 15 residues. Germline values: CDR1 SEHNR, CDR2 FQNEAQ (reference sequence). Findings and caveats of the study: In a later analysis, a genetic analysis reported fewer productive-TCR N-insertions in an Asian-associated ancestry cluster than the cohort average. Common viral pathogens seemed to be connected with several of the most significant clusters, according to a later analysis. The authors enumerated 180 or so TCR beta chains as linked to cytomegalovirus.

It was with 60 Vbeta and 13 Jbeta primers that the PCR ran. Data came from immunoSEQ multiplex PCR; TCRdb stores just in-frame clones and leaves some out. The table includes fewer than 200,000 clones, over 70% detected once. This clonotype was sampled from a young man in good health and CMV-seronegative. This rearrangement joins TRBV7-9 to TRBJ1-4; 7 bases line up with TRBD1. The source material was PBMCs. CDR3 nucleotides: TGTGCCAGCAGCTTAAAAGGTACAGGGGTAGAAAAACTGTTTTTT. This codes for CASSLKGTGVEKLFF.